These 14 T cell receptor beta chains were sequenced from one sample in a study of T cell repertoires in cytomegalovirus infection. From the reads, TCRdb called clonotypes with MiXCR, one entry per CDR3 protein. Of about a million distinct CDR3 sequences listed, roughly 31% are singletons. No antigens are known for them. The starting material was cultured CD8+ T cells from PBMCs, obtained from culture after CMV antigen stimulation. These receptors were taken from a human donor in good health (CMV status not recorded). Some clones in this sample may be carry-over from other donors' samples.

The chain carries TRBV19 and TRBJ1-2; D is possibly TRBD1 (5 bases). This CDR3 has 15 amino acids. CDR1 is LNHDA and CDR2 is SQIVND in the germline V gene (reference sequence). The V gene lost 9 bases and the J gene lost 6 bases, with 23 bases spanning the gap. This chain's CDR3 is CASSFGVRAGDGYTF. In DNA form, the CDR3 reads TGTGCCAGCTCCTTTGGGGTCAGGGCCGGGGATGGCTACACCTTC.

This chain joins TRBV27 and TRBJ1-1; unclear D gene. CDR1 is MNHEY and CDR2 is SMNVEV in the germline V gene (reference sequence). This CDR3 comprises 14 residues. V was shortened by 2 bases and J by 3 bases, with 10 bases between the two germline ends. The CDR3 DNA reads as TGTGCCAGCAGTTTAGTGCGGGGAGACACTGAAGCTTTCTTT. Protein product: CASSLVRGDTEAFF.

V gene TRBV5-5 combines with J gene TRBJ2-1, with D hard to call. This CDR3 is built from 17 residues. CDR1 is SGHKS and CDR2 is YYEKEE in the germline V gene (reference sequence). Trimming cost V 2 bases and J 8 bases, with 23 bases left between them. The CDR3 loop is CASSLLQRTYYSDEQFF. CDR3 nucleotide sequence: TGTGCCAGCAGCTTACTCCAAAGGACCTACTACAGCGATGAGCAGTTCTTC.

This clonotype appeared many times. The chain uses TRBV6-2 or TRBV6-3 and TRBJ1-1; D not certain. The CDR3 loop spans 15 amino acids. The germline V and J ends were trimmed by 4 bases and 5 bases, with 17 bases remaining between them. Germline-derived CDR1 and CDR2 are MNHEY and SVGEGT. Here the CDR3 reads CASSFPAGVPTEAFF. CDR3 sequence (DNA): TGTGCCAGCAGTTTCCCCGCAGGCGTTCCTACTGAAGCTTTCTTT.

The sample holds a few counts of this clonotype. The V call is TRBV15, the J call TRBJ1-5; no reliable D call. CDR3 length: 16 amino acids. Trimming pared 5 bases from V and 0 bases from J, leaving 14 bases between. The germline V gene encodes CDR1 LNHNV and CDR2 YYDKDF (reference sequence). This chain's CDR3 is CATSGSGPYSNQPQHF. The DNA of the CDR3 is TGTGCCACCAGCGGATCCGGCCCCTATAGCAATCAGCCCCAGCATTTT.

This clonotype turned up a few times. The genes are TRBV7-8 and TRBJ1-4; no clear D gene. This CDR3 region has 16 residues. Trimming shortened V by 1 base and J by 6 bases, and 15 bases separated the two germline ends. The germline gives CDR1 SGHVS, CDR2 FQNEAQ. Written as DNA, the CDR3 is TGTGCCAGCAGCTTAGTAGTGGGGAGGATGGATGAAAAACTGTTTTTT. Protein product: CASSLVVGRMDEKLFF.

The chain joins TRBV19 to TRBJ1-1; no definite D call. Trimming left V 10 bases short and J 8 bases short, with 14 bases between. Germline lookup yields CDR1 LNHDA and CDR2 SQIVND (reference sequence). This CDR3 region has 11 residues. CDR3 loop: CATTGVDEAFF. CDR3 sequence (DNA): TGTGCCACCACGGGCGTCGACGAAGCTTTCTTT.

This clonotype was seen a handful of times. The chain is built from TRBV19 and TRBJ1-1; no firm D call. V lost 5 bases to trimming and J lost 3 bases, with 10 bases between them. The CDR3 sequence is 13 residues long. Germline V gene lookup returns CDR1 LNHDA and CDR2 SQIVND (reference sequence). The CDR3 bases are TGTGCCAGTAGTGTCGAGGTGGACACTGAAGCTTTCTTT. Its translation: CASSVEVDTEAFF.

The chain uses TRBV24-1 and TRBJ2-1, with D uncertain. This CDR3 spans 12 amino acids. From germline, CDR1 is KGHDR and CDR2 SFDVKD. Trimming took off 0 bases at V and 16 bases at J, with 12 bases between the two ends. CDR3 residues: CATSDLGESHFF. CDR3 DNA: TGTGCCACCAGTGATTTGGGGGAATCGCACTTCTTC.

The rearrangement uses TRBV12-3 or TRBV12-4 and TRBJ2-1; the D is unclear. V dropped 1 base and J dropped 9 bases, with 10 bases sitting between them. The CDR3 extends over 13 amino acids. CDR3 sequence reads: CASSLGQLGEQFF. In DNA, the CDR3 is TGTGCCAGCAGTTTAGGCCAATTGGGTGAGCAGTTCTTC.

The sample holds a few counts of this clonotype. CDR3 residues: CASSPGPGDAASYNSPLHF. CDR3 in DNA: TGCGCCAGCAGCCCGGGACCAGGCGATGCGGCCTCCTATAATTCACCCCTCCACTTT. The chain employs TRBV4-3 and TRBJ1-6; maybe TRBD1 (5 bases). The CDR3 runs to 19 residues. The germline gives CDR1 LGHNA, CDR2 YSLEER. Deletions cut 4 bases from V and 0 bases from J, with 19 bases between.

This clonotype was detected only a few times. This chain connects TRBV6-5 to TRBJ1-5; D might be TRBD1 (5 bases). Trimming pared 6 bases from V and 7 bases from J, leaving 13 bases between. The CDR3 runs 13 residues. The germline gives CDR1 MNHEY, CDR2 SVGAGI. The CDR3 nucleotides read TGTGCCAGCAGCATGGAGAGGGGACAGCCCCAGCATTTT. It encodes CASSMERGQPQHF.

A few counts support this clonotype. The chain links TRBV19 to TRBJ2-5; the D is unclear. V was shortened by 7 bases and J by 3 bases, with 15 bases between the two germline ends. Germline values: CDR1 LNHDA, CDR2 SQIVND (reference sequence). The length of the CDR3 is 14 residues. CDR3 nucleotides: TGTGCCAGTACCCTATCCGCAGCTAAAGAGACCCAGTACTTC. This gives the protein CASTLSAAKETQYF. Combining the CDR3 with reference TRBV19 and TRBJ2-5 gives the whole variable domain DGGITQSPKYLFRKEGQNVTLSCEQNLNHDAMYWYRQDPGQGLRLIYYSQIVNDFQKGDIAEGYSVSREKKESFPLTVTSAQKNPTAFYLCASTLSAAKETQYFGPGTRLLVL.

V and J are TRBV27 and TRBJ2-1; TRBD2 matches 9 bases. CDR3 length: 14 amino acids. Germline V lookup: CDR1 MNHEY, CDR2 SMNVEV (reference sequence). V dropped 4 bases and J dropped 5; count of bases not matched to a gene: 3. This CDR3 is CASSWQRGDNEQFF. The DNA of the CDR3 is TGTGCCAGCAGTTGGCAGCGGGGGGACAATGAGCAGTTCTTC.